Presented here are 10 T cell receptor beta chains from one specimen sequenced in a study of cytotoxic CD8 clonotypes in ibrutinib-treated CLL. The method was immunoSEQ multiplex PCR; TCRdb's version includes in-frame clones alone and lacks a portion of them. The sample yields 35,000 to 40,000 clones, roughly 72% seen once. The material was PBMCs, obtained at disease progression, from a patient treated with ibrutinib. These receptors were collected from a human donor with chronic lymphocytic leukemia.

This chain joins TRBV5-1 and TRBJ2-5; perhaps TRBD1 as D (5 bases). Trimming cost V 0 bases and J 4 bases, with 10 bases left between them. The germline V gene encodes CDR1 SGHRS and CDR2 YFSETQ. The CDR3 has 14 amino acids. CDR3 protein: CASSLEGLLETQYF. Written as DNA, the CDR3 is TGCGCCAGCAGCTTGGAGGGGCTTTTAGAGACCCAGTACTTC.

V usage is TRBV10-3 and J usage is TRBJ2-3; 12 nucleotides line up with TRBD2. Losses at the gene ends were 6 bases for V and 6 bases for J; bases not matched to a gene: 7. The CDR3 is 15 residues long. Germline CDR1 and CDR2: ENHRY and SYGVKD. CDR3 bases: TGTGCCATCAGCAACCTCGGACTAGCGGGGGATACGCAGTATTTT. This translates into CAISNLGLAGDTQYF.

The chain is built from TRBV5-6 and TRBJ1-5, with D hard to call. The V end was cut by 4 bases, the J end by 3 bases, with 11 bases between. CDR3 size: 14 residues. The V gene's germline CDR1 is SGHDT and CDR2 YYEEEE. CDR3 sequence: CASSRGFDNQPQHF. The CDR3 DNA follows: TGTGCCAGCAGCCGGGGTTTTGACAATCAGCCCCAGCATTTT.

This chain's CDR3 is CASSFNRDNEQFF. The CDR3 bases are TGTGCCAGCAGCTTTAACAGGGACAATGAGCAGTTCTTC. The chain is built from TRBV7-2 and TRBJ2-1; tentatively, D is TRBD1 (6 bases). Between the trimmed V and J ends, which lost 3 bases and 5 bases, there was a span of 8 bases. Germline-derived CDR1 and CDR2 are SGHTA and FQGNSA. There are 13 residues in the CDR3.

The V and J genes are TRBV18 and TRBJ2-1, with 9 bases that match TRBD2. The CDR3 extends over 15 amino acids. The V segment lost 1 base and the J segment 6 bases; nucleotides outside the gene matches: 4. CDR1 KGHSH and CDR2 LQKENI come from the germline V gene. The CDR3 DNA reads TGTGCCAGCTCACCACTTGCGGGAGGGCCCAATGAGCAGTTCTTC. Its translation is CASSPLAGGPNEQFF. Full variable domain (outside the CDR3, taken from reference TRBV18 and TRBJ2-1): NAGVMQNPRHLVRRRGQEARLRCSPMKGHSHVYWYRQLPEEGLKFMVYLQKENIIDESGMPKERFSAEFPKEGPSILRIQQVVRGDSAAYFCASSPLAGGPNEQFFGPGTRLTVL.

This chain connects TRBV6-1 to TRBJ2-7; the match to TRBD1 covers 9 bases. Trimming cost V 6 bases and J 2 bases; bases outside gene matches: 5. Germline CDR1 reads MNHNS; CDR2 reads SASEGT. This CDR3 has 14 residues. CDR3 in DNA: TGTGCCAGCAGCACGACAGGGGGGCCCTACGAGCAGTACTTC. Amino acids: CASSTTGGPYEQYF.

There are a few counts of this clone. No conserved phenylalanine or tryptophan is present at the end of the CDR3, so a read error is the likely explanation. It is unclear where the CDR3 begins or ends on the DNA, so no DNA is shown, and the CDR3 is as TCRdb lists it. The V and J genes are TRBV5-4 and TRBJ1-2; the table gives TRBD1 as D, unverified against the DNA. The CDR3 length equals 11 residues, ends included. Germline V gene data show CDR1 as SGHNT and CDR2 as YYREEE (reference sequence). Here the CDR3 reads CAIRTGREVVY.

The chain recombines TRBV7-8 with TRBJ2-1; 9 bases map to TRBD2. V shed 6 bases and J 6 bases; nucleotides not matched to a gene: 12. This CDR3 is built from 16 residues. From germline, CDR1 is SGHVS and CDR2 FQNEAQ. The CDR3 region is CASRAPSSGMGNEQFF. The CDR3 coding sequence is TGTGCCAGCAGAGCCCCTTCTAGCGGGATGGGCAATGAGCAGTTCTTC.

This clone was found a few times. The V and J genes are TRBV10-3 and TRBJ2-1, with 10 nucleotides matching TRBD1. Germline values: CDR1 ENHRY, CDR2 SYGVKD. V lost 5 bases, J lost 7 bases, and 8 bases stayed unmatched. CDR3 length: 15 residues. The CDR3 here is CAISRSGQGWNEQFF. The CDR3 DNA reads TGTGCCATCAGTAGGTCGGGACAGGGGTGGAATGAGCAGTTCTTC.

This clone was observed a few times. In nucleotides, the CDR3 is TGCAGCGTTGGGAGGGCCGGGTATGGCTACACCTTC. It codes for CSVGRAGYGYTF. This chain uses TRBV29-1 with TRBJ1-2, with D unclear. V dropped 4 bases and J dropped 5 bases, with 11 bases sitting between them. The germline CDR1 and CDR2 sequences are SQVTM and ANQGSEA. The CDR3 runs 12 residues.